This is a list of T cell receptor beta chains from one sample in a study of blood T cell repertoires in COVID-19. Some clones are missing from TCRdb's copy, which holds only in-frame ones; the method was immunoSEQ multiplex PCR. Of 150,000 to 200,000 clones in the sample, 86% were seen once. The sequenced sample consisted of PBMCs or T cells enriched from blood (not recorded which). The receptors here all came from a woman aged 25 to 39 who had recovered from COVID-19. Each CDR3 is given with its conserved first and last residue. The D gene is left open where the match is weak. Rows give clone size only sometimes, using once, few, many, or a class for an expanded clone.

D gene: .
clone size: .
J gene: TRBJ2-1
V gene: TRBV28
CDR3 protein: CASSLEAGRTPYNEQFF
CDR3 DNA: TGTGCCAGCAGTTTAGAGGCAGGGAGGACCCCATACAATGAGCAGTTCTTC

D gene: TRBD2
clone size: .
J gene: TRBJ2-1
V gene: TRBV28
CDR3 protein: CASSSLAVGRAHSYNEQFF
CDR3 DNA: TGTGCCAGCAGTAGTCTAGCGGTCGGGCGGGCGCACTCCTACAATGAGCAGTTCTTC

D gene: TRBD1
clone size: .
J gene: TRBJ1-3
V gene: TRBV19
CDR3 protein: CASSIPGTGPRGTIYF
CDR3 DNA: TGTGCCAGTAGTATCCCTGGGACAGGTCCCCGTGGCACCATATATTTT

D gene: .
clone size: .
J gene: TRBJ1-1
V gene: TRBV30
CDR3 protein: CAWSPTENTEAFF
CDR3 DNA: TGTGCCTGGAGTCCTACAGAGAACACTGAAGCTTTCTTT

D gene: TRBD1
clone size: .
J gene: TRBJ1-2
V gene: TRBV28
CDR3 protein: CASSLVSDRGYGYTF
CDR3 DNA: TGTGCCAGCAGTTTAGTGTCCGACAGGGGCTATGGCTACACCTTC

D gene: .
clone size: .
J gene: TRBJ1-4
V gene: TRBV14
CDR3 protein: CASSRVPGLLTNEKLFF
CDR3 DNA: TGTGCCAGCAGCCGCGTCCCGGGACTGTTAACTAATGAAAAACTGTTTTTT

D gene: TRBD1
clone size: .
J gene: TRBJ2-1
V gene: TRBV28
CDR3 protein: CASSFRQGTYNEQFF
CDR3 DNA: TGTGCCAGCAGTTTTCGACAGGGGACGTACAATGAGCAGTTCTTC

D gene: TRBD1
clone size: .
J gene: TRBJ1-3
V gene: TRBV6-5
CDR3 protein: CASSIRDSGNTIYF
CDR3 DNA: TGTGCCAGCAGTATCCGGGACAGTGGAAACACCATATATTTT

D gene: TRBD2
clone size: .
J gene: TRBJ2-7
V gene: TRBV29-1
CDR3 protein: CSVVWSTSGTTYEQYF
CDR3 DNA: TGCAGCGTTGTTTGGAGTACTAGCGGAACAACCTACGAGCAGTACTTC

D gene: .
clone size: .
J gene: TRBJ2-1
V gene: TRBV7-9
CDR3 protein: CASSLGSLAYNEQFF
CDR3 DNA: TGTGCCAGCAGCTTAGGTTCATTAGCCTACAATGAGCAGTTCTTC

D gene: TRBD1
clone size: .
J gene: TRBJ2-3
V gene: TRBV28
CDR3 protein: CASSNIRDSNTDTQYF
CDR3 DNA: TGTGCCAGCAGCAATATTCGGGACAGCAACACAGATACGCAGTATTTT

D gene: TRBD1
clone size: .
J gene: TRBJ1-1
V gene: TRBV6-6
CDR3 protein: CASTDRGAFF
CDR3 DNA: TGTGCCAGCACTGACAGGGGGGCTTTCTTT

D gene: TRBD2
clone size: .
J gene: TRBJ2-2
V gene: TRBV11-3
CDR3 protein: CASSLRAGARTGELFF
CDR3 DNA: TGTGCCAGCAGCTTAAGGGCGGGAGCGCGGACCGGGGAGCTGTTTTTT

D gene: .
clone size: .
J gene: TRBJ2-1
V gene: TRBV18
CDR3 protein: CASSPLFTENNEQFF
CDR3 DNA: TGTGCCAGCTCACCTCTCTTCACAGAAAACAATGAGCAGTTCTTC

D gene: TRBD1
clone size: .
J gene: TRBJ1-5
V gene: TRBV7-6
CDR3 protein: CASSMDRDRYSNQPQHF
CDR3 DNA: TGTGCCAGCAGCATGGACCGGGACAGGTATAGCAATCAGCCCCAGCATTTT

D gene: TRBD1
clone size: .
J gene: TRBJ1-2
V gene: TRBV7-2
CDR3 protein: CASSLVDRGYYGYTF
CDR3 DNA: TGTGCCAGCAGCTTAGTTGACAGGGGGTACTATGGCTACACCTTC

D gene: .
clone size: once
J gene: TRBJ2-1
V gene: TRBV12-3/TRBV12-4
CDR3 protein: CASSLMREQFF
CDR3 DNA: TGTGCCAGCAGTTTAATGCGGGAGCAGTTCTTC

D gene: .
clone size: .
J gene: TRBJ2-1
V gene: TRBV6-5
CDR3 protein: CASSPHLVNEQFF
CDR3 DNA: TGTGCCAGCAGCCCACACCTAGTCAATGAGCAGTTCTTC

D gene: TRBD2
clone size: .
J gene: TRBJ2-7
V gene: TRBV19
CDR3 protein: CASSSWGGRTYEQYF
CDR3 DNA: TGTGCCAGTAGCTCATGGGGCGGGAGGACGTACGAGCAGTACTTC

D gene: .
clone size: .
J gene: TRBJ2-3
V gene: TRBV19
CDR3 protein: CASRYRGGADTQYF
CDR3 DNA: TGTGCCAGTAGATACAGGGGCGGGGCAGATACGCAGTATTTT

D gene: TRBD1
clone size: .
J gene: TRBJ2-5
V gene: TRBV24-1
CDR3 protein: CATSEQNRGGETQYF
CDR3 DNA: TGTGCCACCAGTGAACAAAACAGGGGCGGGGAGACCCAGTACTTC

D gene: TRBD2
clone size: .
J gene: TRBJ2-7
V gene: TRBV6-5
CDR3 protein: CASSYGLAGEQYF
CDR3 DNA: TGTGCCAGCAGTTACGGGCTAGCGGGCGAGCAGTACTTC

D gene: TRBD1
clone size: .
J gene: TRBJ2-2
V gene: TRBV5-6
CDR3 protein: CASRGTARDTGELFF
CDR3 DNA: TGTGCCAGCAGAGGGACAGCCCGAGACACCGGGGAGCTGTTTTTT

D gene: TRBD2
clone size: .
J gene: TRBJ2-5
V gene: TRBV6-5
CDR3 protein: CATSGSWETQYF
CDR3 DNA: TGTGCGACTAGCGGGAGTTGGGAGACCCAGTACTTC

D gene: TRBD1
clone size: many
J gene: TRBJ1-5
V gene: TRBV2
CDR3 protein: CASSGDRGLNQPQHF
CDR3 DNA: TGTGCCAGCAGCGGGGACAGGGGCCTCAATCAGCCCCAGCATTTT

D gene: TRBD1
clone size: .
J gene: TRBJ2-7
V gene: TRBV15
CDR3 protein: CATSREPRDRRLKGSYEQYF
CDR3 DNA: TGTGCCACCAGCAGAGAACCCCGGGACAGGCGCCTCAAAGGGTCCTACGAGCAGTACTTC

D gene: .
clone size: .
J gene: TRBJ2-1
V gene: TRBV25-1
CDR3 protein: CASSDPLLTGDNEQFF
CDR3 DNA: TGTGCCAGCAGTGACCCCCTCCTAACAGGAGACAATGAGCAGTTCTTC

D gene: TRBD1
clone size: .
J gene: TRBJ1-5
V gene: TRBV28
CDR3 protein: CATDRGEWNQPQHF
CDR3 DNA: TGTGCCACCGACAGGGGCGAATGGAATCAGCCCCAGCATTTT

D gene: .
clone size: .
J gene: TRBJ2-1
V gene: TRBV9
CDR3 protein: CASSVEVRGNEQFF
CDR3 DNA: TGTGCCAGCAGCGTAGAGGTCAGGGGAAATGAGCAGTTCTTC

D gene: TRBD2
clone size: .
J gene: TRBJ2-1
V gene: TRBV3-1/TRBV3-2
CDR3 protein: CASRSFGTSGRNEQFF
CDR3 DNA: TGTGCCAGCAGGAGTTTTGGGACTAGCGGGCGCAATGAGCAGTTCTTC

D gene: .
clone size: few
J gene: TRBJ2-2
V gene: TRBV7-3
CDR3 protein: CASSLSLTGELFF
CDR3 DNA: TGTGCCAGCAGCTTGAGTCTCACCGGGGAGCTGTTTTTT

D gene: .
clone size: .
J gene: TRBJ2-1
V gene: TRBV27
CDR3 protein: CASTGTESYNEQFF
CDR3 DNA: TGTGCCAGCACCGGGACTGAATCCTACAATGAGCAGTTCTTC

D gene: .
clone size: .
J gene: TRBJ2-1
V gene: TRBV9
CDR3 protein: CASSVEGTGRPYNEQFF
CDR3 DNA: TGTGCCAGCAGCGTAGAAGGTACCGGCAGGCCCTACAATGAGCAGTTCTTC

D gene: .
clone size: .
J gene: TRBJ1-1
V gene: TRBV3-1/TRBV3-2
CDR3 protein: CASSQSSLKGDTEAFF
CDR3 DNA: TGTGCCAGCAGCCAATCTTCCCTAAAGGGGGACACTGAAGCTTTCTTT

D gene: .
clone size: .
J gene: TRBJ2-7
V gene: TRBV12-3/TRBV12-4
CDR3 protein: CASSLSKPYEQYF
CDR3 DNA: TGTGCCAGCAGTCTATCAAAACCCTACGAGCAGTACTTC

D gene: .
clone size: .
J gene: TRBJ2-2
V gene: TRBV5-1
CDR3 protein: CASSLGLGVTGELFF
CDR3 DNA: TGCGCCAGCAGCTTGGGCCTAGGCGTCACCGGGGAGCTGTTTTTT

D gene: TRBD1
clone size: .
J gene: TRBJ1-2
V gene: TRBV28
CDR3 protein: CASSPLRQGNYGYTF
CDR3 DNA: TGTGCCAGCAGTCCGCTCCGACAGGGGAACTATGGCTACACCTTC

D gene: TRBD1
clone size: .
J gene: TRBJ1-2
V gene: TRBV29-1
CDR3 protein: CSATGDRGIGYGYTF
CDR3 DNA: TGCAGCGCTACGGGGGACAGGGGTATTGGCTATGGCTACACCTTC

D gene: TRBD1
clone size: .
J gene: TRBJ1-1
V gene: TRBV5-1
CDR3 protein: CASSLANRGATEAFF
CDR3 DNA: TGCGCCAGCAGCTTGGCCAACAGGGGGGCCACTGAAGCTTTCTTT

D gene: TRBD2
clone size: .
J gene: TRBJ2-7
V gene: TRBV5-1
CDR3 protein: CASSLGGSIDEQYF
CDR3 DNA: TGCGCCAGCAGCTTGGGCGGGAGTATCGACGAGCAGTACTTC